This T cell receptor beta chain was recorded in a study of blood T cell repertoires in COVID-19. Original processing methods: The assay estimated nucleated cells by amplifying reference gene primers. Method: immunoSEQ multiplex PCR; TCRdb's copy keeps in-frame clones and lacks some. The DNA was the basis for D and trimming; V, J and clone size are from that table. The repertoire consists of some 270,000 clones, with around 90% occurring once and the leading ten covering around 1.7%. CDR1 and CDR2 (germline): LNHDA, SQIVND (reference sequence). The CDR3 extends over 17 amino acids. Deletions cut 3 bases from V and 3 bases from J, with 20 bases between.

This clonotype was sampled from a woman between 40 and 55 years old who had recovered from COVID-19. Sequenced input: PBMCs or T cells enriched from blood (not recorded which). The gene calls are TRBV19 and TRBJ1-2; perhaps TRBD1 as D (5 bases). The CDR3 bases are TGTGCCAGTAGTATGAGGCAGGGACTCCTCAATGACTATGGCTACACCTTC. It codes for CASSMRQGLLNDYGYTF.